These T cell receptor beta chains were read from a single sample in a study of T cells after yellow fever vaccination. TCRdb called the 5' RACE reads again in MiXCR, with one record for every CDR3 protein. Of 200,000 to 300,000 distinct CDR3 sequences listed, 10% to 15% are singletons. The material sequenced was CD4+ T cells sorted from PBMCs, taken 45 days after the yellow fever booster vaccination. These receptors were collected from a man aged 25-40 years who received the YFV17D yellow fever vaccine. CDR3s include the opening cysteine and the closing phenylalanine or tryptophan. The D gene is left open where the match is weak. Rows give clone size only sometimes, using once, few, many, or a class for an expanded clone.

V gene: TRBV5-5; J gene: TRBJ2-7; D gene: TRBD1; clone size: NA; CDR3 DNA: TGTGCCAGCAGTCTTTCCGGGACAGGGTTCTACGAGCAGTACTTC; CDR3 protein: CASSLSGTGFYEQYF
V gene: TRBV3-1; J gene: TRBJ2-6; D gene: NA; clone size: NA; CDR3 DNA: TGTGCCAGCAGCCACACAGGAACTGGGGCCAACGTCCTGACTTTC; CDR3 protein: CASSHTGTGANVLTF
V gene: TRBV5-1; J gene: TRBJ2-3; D gene: TRBD1; clone size: few; CDR3 DNA: TGCGCCAGCAGCTCGCCTAGGACAGGGAAGAATACAGATACGCAGTATTTT; CDR3 protein: CASSSPRTGKNTDTQYF
V gene: TRBV20-1; J gene: TRBJ2-7; D gene: TRBD2; clone size: NA; CDR3 DNA: TGCAGTGCTAGAGTTAGCGGGCTCTCCTACGAGCAGTACTTC; CDR3 protein: CSARVSGLSYEQYF
V gene: TRBV20-1; J gene: TRBJ2-7; D gene: TRBD1; clone size: NA; CDR3 DNA: TGCAGTGCTAGACCCCCGGGACAGGGCGCCTACGAGCAGTACTTC; CDR3 protein: CSARPPGQGAYEQYF
V gene: TRBV7-2; J gene: TRBJ2-1; D gene: TRBD2; clone size: few; CDR3 DNA: TGTGCCAGCAGCCCTAGCGGGAGGCCCAACAATGAGCAGTTCTTC; CDR3 protein: CASSPSGRPNNEQFF
V gene: TRBV7-3; J gene: TRBJ2-1; D gene: TRBD2; clone size: few; CDR3 DNA: TGTGCCAGCAGCTTTGGGACTAGCGGGAGTTTGGATGAGCAGTTCTTC; CDR3 protein: CASSFGTSGSLDEQFF
V gene: TRBV3-1; J gene: TRBJ2-4; D gene: NA; clone size: NA; CDR3 DNA: TGTGCCAGCAGCCACGGACTAGCCAAAAACATTCAGTACTTC; CDR3 protein: CASSHGLAKNIQYF
V gene: TRBV7-2; J gene: TRBJ2-3; D gene: TRBD1; clone size: few; CDR3 DNA: TGTGCCAGCAGCCCGGCCGACAGGGGGCTTGTCACAGATACGCAGTATTTT; CDR3 protein: CASSPADRGLVTDTQYF
V gene: TRBV7-2; J gene: TRBJ2-1; D gene: TRBD2; clone size: medium-sized; CDR3 DNA: TGTGCCAGCAGCCCCTCGACTAGCGCGGCTGAGCAGTTCTTC; CDR3 protein: CASSPSTSAAEQFF
V gene: TRBV3-1; J gene: TRBJ2-7; D gene: NA; clone size: NA; CDR3 DNA: TGTGCCAGCAGCCCCAAGGGCAGGGGGCGATCGGGAGGGCCGTTCGAGCAGTACTTC; CDR3 protein: CASSPKGRGRSGGPFEQYF
V gene: TRBV4-3; J gene: TRBJ2-7; D gene: NA; clone size: few; CDR3 DNA: TGCGCCAGCAGCCAAGATCGGGCTGAAGCCTACGAGCAGTACTTC; CDR3 protein: CASSQDRAEAYEQYF
V gene: TRBV5-1; J gene: TRBJ2-7; D gene: TRBD2; clone size: NA; CDR3 DNA: TGCGCCAGCAGCTTCGAACTAGCGGGAGCCTACGAGCAGTACTTC; CDR3 protein: CASSFELAGAYEQYF
V gene: TRBV4-3; J gene: TRBJ1-4; D gene: TRBD1; clone size: NA; CDR3 DNA: TGCGCCAGCAGCCAGGGCGACAGGGTCACTAATGAAAAACTGTTTTTT; CDR3 protein: CASSQGDRVTNEKLFF
V gene: TRBV12-3/TRBV12-4; J gene: TRBJ2-3; D gene: NA; clone size: NA; CDR3 DNA: TGTGCCAGCAGCGCGGGACTCTCGATCGCTGATACGCAGTATTTT; CDR3 protein: CASSAGLSIADTQYF
V gene: TRBV6-2/TRBV6-3; J gene: TRBJ2-1; D gene: TRBD2; clone size: NA; CDR3 DNA: TGTGCCAGCAGTTACGGGACTAGCGGTCGGATTGGCAATGAGCAGTTCTTC; CDR3 protein: CASSYGTSGRIGNEQFF
V gene: TRBV7-2; J gene: TRBJ2-2; D gene: NA; clone size: NA; CDR3 DNA: TGTGCCAGCAGACAAGACAGTCAAGGGGAGCTGTTTTTT; CDR3 protein: CASRQDSQGELFF
V gene: TRBV3-1; J gene: TRBJ2-1; D gene: TRBD1; clone size: NA; CDR3 DNA: TGTGCCAGCAGCCCGGGACAGGGGGTCAATGAGCAGTTCTTC; CDR3 protein: CASSPGQGVNEQFF
V gene: TRBV28; J gene: TRBJ2-2; D gene: NA; clone size: NA; CDR3 DNA: TGTGCCAGCAGCCGAGGGGCAGGGGTTACCGGGGAGCTGCTTTTT; CDR3 protein: CASSRGAGVTGELLF
V gene: TRBV3-1; J gene: TRBJ2-7; D gene: NA; clone size: NA; CDR3 DNA: TGTGCCAGCAGCCAAGGACCCACCTCCTACGAGCAGTACTTC; CDR3 protein: CASSQGPTSYEQYF
V gene: TRBV20-1; J gene: TRBJ2-5; D gene: NA; clone size: few; CDR3 DNA: TGCAGTGCTCCCACTTCCCAAGAGACCCAGTACTTC; CDR3 protein: CSAPTSQETQYF
V gene: TRBV20-1; J gene: TRBJ2-7; D gene: NA; clone size: few; CDR3 DNA: TGCAGTGCTGACTTCGGGGAATCCTACGAGCAGTACTTC; CDR3 protein: CSADFGESYEQYF
V gene: TRBV29-1; J gene: TRBJ2-1; D gene: NA; clone size: NA; CDR3 DNA: TGCAGCGTTGAGAGGCCCGGGGGAAGCTTCGATGAGCAGTTCTTC; CDR3 protein: CSVERPGGSFDEQFF
V gene: TRBV30; J gene: TRBJ2-1; D gene: NA; clone size: few; CDR3 DNA: TGTGCCTGGAGTCGGCCAGCTACTCCCAGGGATGAGCAGTTCTTC; CDR3 protein: CAWSRPATPRDEQFF
V gene: TRBV15; J gene: TRBJ1-2; D gene: NA; clone size: few; CDR3 DNA: TGTGCCACCAGCAGAGCCAACTCACAATGGGGCTATGGCTACACCTTC; CDR3 protein: CATSRANSQWGYGYTF
V gene: TRBV5-1; J gene: TRBJ2-7; D gene: NA; clone size: NA; CDR3 DNA: TGCGCCAGCAGCCCCCGCACCGGGACCCCTGGGGCCTACGAGCAGTACTTC; CDR3 protein: CASSPRTGTPGAYEQYF
V gene: TRBV2; J gene: TRBJ2-7; D gene: NA; clone size: NA; CDR3 DNA: TGTGCCAGCAGTGTTGACGGAGCCTACGAGCAGTACTTC; CDR3 protein: CASSVDGAYEQYF
V gene: TRBV5-8; J gene: TRBJ2-1; D gene: NA; clone size: NA; CDR3 DNA: TGTGCCAGCAGCCAGAGAAACTCCTACAATGAGCAGTTCTTC; CDR3 protein: CASSQRNSYNEQFF
V gene: TRBV29-1; J gene: TRBJ2-2; D gene: TRBD2; clone size: NA; CDR3 DNA: TGCAGCGTTGGGGTCGCGGGAGGAGTCACCGGGGAGCTGTTTTTT; CDR3 protein: CSVGVAGGVTGELFF
V gene: TRBV7-6; J gene: TRBJ2-7; D gene: TRBD2; clone size: NA; CDR3 DNA: TGTGCCAGCAGTCCAAGACTAGCGGGGAGCTCCTACGAGCAGTACTTC; CDR3 protein: CASSPRLAGSSYEQYF
V gene: TRBV7-6; J gene: TRBJ2-5; D gene: TRBD2; clone size: NA; CDR3 DNA: TGTGCCAGCAGCACCTCAACCGGGACTAGAAACACCCAGTACTTC; CDR3 protein: CASSTSTGTRNTQYF
V gene: TRBV27; J gene: TRBJ2-1; D gene: TRBD2; clone size: few; CDR3 DNA: TGTGCCAGCAGTTTAATGGCGGGAGGGCCTAGTGAGCAGTTCTTC; CDR3 protein: CASSLMAGGPSEQFF
V gene: TRBV6-1; J gene: TRBJ2-1; D gene: NA; clone size: few; CDR3 DNA: TGTGCCAGCAGTGAAACTAGCTTTGAGCAGTTCTTC; CDR3 protein: CASSETSFEQFF
V gene: TRBV5-1; J gene: TRBJ1-5; D gene: NA; clone size: NA; CDR3 DNA: TGCGCCAGCAGCACCGGACACCAAAATCAGCCCCAGCATTTT; CDR3 protein: CASSTGHQNQPQHF
V gene: TRBV5-1; J gene: TRBJ2-1; D gene: NA; clone size: NA; CDR3 DNA: TGCGCCAGCAGCTATCGGCCGGCTAATGAGCAGTTCTTC; CDR3 protein: CASSYRPANEQFF
V gene: TRBV24-1; J gene: TRBJ2-7; D gene: NA; clone size: NA; CDR3 DNA: TGTGCCACCAGTGATCAGGGGACGTTGGGCGAGCAGTACTTC; CDR3 protein: CATSDQGTLGEQYF
V gene: TRBV6-5; J gene: TRBJ1-2; D gene: NA; clone size: NA; CDR3 DNA: TGTGCCAGCAGCTACACAGGGTTCGGCTACACCTTC; CDR3 protein: CASSYTGFGYTF
V gene: TRBV24-1; J gene: TRBJ2-3; D gene: TRBD2; clone size: many; CDR3 DNA: TGTGCCACCAGTGATTCAAAGCGGGAGGCCACAGATACGCAGTATTTT; CDR3 protein: CATSDSKREATDTQYF
V gene: TRBV2; J gene: TRBJ2-1; D gene: TRBD1; clone size: few; CDR3 DNA: TGTGCCAGCAGTAGGACAGGGGGATTCGGTGAGCAGTTCTTC; CDR3 protein: CASSRTGGFGEQFF
V gene: TRBV20-1; J gene: TRBJ2-3; D gene: NA; clone size: few; CDR3 DNA: TGCAGTGCCATCGGACTGGTGGGTGGCACAGATACGCAGTATTTT; CDR3 protein: CSAIGLVGGTDTQYF
V gene: TRBV12-3/TRBV12-4; J gene: TRBJ2-3; D gene: TRBD2; clone size: NA; CDR3 DNA: TGTGCCAGCAGTCCCCCCGGGACTAGCGGGAGTATAGATACGCAGTATTTT; CDR3 protein: CASSPPGTSGSIDTQYF
V gene: TRBV28; J gene: TRBJ2-1; D gene: TRBD2; clone size: NA; CDR3 DNA: TGTGCCAGCAGTTTCCTAGCGGGAGGTGCCAATGAGCAGTTCTTC; CDR3 protein: CASSFLAGGANEQFF
V gene: TRBV15; J gene: TRBJ2-1; D gene: TRBD2; clone size: few; CDR3 DNA: TGTGCCACCTCGGCGAGACTAGCGGGAGGGCCGGTGGAGAATGAGCAGTTCTTC; CDR3 protein: CATSARLAGGPVENEQFF
V gene: TRBV28; J gene: TRBJ2-7; D gene: NA; clone size: many; CDR3 DNA: TGTGCCAGCAGTTTCCGGACTGTCGGTGTCGGCGAGCAGTACTTC; CDR3 protein: CASSFRTVGVGEQYF
V gene: TRBV12-3/TRBV12-4; J gene: TRBJ1-5; D gene: NA; clone size: NA; CDR3 DNA: TGTGCCAGCAGTTTAGGGTGGAGGGTCATTAATAAAATTCCCCTCGATCCCCAGCATTTT; CDR3 protein: CASSLGWRVINKIPLDPQHF
V gene: TRBV6-4; J gene: TRBJ1-3; D gene: NA; clone size: NA; CDR3 DNA: TGTGCCAGCAGTGGGTTAGGGGTTGGATCCTCTGGAAACACCATATATTTT; CDR3 protein: CASSGLGVGSSGNTIYF
V gene: TRBV28; J gene: TRBJ2-2; D gene: NA; clone size: few; CDR3 DNA: TGTGCCAGCACCCCAGGGGGTTCAGGGGGGACCGGGGAGCTGTTTTTT; CDR3 protein: CASTPGGSGGTGELFF
V gene: TRBV7-2; J gene: TRBJ2-7; D gene: NA; clone size: few; CDR3 DNA: TGTGCCAGCAGCTTACTTAGCGGAATTGGGGACGAGCAGTACTTC; CDR3 protein: CASSLLSGIGDEQYF
V gene: TRBV5-1; J gene: TRBJ2-7; D gene: NA; clone size: NA; CDR3 DNA: TGCGCCAGCAGGTCAGGACAGGTCCTCGGGGGCGAGCAGTACTTC; CDR3 protein: CASRSGQVLGGEQYF
V gene: TRBV29-1; J gene: TRBJ2-1; D gene: NA; clone size: many; CDR3 DNA: TGCAGCGTTGAGTATCGGGATAAGCAGTTCTTC; CDR3 protein: CSVEYRDKQFF
V gene: TRBV28; J gene: TRBJ1-4; D gene: NA; clone size: NA; CDR3 DNA: TGTGCCAGCAGGCCTTGGACGACTCACAACGAAAAACTGTTTTTT; CDR3 protein: CASRPWTTHNEKLFF
V gene: TRBV15; J gene: TRBJ1-1; D gene: NA; clone size: NA; CDR3 DNA: TGTGCCACCAGCAGCAATATCGGGAGTGGCACTGAAGCTTTCTTT; CDR3 protein: CATSSNIGSGTEAFF
V gene: TRBV5-1; J gene: TRBJ2-1; D gene: NA; clone size: NA; CDR3 DNA: TGCGCCAGCAGCGCTACAGGTCTATACTACAATGAGCAGTTCTTC; CDR3 protein: CASSATGLYYNEQFF
V gene: TRBV5-1; J gene: TRBJ2-2; D gene: NA; clone size: NA; CDR3 DNA: TGCGCCAGCAGCCCCGGGACCTTCACCGGGGAGCTGTTTTTT; CDR3 protein: CASSPGTFTGELFF